Below are 5 T cell receptor beta chains sequenced from a single sample in a study of T cells in Graves' hyperthyroidism and ophthalmopathy. From RNA transcripts, TCR beta CDR3 regions were amplified. The HTBI primer set was used in a first-round RT-PCR of the TCR CDR3. TCRdb re-analysed the multiplex PCR reads in MiXCR, keeping a single row per CDR3 protein. This sample carries about 500,000 distinct CDR3 sequences, around 15% of them seen once, and the ten largest clones take 18%. The sample consisted of blood. The receptors stem from a woman in her late teens or twenties with Graves' hyperthyroidism.

The rearrangement joins TRBV6-1 to TRBJ2-1; D remains unclear. Germline CDR1 MNHNS, CDR2 SASEGT. The V end lost 3 bases, the J end lost 10 bases, and 7 bases lay between the germline ends. The CDR3 is made up of 11 amino acids. This CDR3 is CASSETYEQFF. The CDR3 coding sequence is TGTGCCAGCAGTGAGACCTACGAGCAGTTCTTC.

This clonotype appeared many times. The rearrangement joins TRBV28 to TRBJ2-7; TRBD1 matches at 7 bases. Germline assignment: CDR1 MDHEN and CDR2 SYDVKM. This CDR3 spans 16 amino acids. V lost 3 bases, J lost 2 bases, and 10 bases stayed unmatched. CDR3: CASSFIVGTVPYEQYF. The DNA for the CDR3 is TGTGCCAGCAGTTTTATCGTTGGGACAGTACCCTACGAGCAGTACTTC.

This rearrangement joins TRBV9 to TRBJ1-2; possible D gene TRBD1, 6 bases. Germline CDR1 reads SGDLS; CDR2 reads YYNGEE. The CDR3 extends over 14 amino acids. V was shortened by 0 bases and J by 8 bases, with 14 bases between the two germline ends. The CDR3 here is CASSVGGGFGGYTF. The CDR3 DNA follows: TGTGCCAGCAGCGTAGGTGGGGGCTTCGGAGGCTACACCTTC.

The chain combines TRBV12-3 or TRBV12-4 with TRBJ1-2, with D uncertain. V lost 5 bases, J lost 6 bases, and 13 bases lay in between. The length of the CDR3 is 13 residues. CDR3: CASSLGVVHGYTF. CDR3 in DNA: TGTGCCAGCAGTCTTGGGGTGGTGCATGGCTACACCTTC.

The table lists this clonotype with many counts. The chain joins TRBV28 to TRBJ2-3; no definite D call. CDR3 length: 12 amino acids. V was cut by 6 bases and J by 5 bases, with 9 bases left in between. From germline, CDR1 is MDHEN and CDR2 SYDVKM. The CDR3 DNA sequence: TGTGCCAGCAGCAATGAGGTAGATACGCAGTATTTT. As protein: CASSNEVDTQYF.